The rows below give T cell receptor beta chains drawn from one sample of a study of T cells after yellow fever vaccination. MiXCR, applied by TCRdb to the 5' RACE reads, yields one record per CDR3 protein. This sample has around 500,000 distinct CDR3 sequences, with around a fifth found just once. Material: PBMCs, obtained roughly 23 days after the first yellow fever vaccination. These receptors all stem from a man between 18 and 29 years old who received the YFV17D yellow fever vaccine. Both conserved end residues are part of each CDR3. D genes are given only for firm matches. Expanded clones are given a class, and other clones once, few, many or no size at all.

TGCGCCAGCAGTGAGTCAATAGCGGGGGGTAACGAGCAGTACTTC	CASSESIAGGNEQYF	TRBD2	TRBV10-1	few	TRBJ2-7
TGTGCCAGCAGTTACAACCCCCAGGGCGGGGAGCTGTTTTTT	CASSYNPQGGELFF	.	TRBV6-5	few	TRBJ2-2
TGTGCCAGCAGCTTGATGGACGGACAAGAGACCCAGTACTTC	CASSLMDGQETQYF	.	TRBV7-2	many	TRBJ2-5
TGTGCCAGCAGTCCGGACAGGGACTACGAGCAGTACTTC	CASSPDRDYEQYF	TRBD1	TRBV7-9	few	TRBJ2-7
TGTGCCAGCAGCCCCTCATGGGCGGTCTACAATGAGCAGTTCTTC	CASSPSWAVYNEQFF	.	TRBV11-2	.	TRBJ2-1
TGTGCCAGCTCGGGGAGTGCGGACAGGCGCACAGATACGCAGTATTTT	CASSGSADRRTDTQYF	TRBD1	TRBV18	few	TRBJ2-3
TGTGCCATCAAGAGCGGAACCTATAATTCACCCCTCCACTTT	CAIKSGTYNSPLHF	.	TRBV10-3	few	TRBJ1-6
TGTGCCAGCAGCCCGCGACAGGGTACGCACAATGAGCAGTTCTTC	CASSPRQGTHNEQFF	TRBD1	TRBV7-9	few	TRBJ2-1
TGTGCCAGCACCGACGGGCCCGGCTACACCTTC	CASTDGPGYTF	.	TRBV6-2/TRBV6-3	few	TRBJ1-2
TGTGCCAGCAGCTTAGGTATAGGACGGGATGCGGGTTCACCCCTCCACTTT	CASSLGIGRDAGSPLHF	.	TRBV7-9	few	TRBJ1-6
TGTGCCAGCAGCTACTCCGGGACAGGGGGCGGAAAGACCCAGTACTTC	CASSYSGTGGGKTQYF	TRBD1	TRBV9	few	TRBJ2-5
TGCAGTGCACTCCTGATTGGGGGTAATGGCTACACCTTC	CSALLIGGNGYTF	.	TRBV20-1	few	TRBJ1-2
TGTGCCAGCAGCCGACGGGACAGGAATGAAAAACTGTTTTTT	CASSRRDRNEKLFF	TRBD1	TRBV11-1	.	TRBJ1-4
TGTGCCAGCAGCCAAGTGGGCGGAAGAACCGGGGAGCTGTTTTTT	CASSQVGGRTGELFF	.	TRBV14	once	TRBJ2-2
TGTGCCAGCAGCCCGGGGTGGGGAAATCAGCCCCAGCATTTT	CASSPGWGNQPQHF	.	TRBV27	few	TRBJ1-5
TGTGCCAGTAGGGGGGTTGGGGATGAGCAGTTCTTC	CASRGVGDEQFF	.	TRBV19	.	TRBJ2-1
TGCGCCAGCACCCAGGGGGGGACTACAGACAATGAGCAGTTCTTC	CASTQGGTTDNEQFF	.	TRBV5-1	.	TRBJ2-1
TGTGCCAGCTCACAAGGAAGCTGGGCCAACGTCCTGACTTTC	CASSQGSWANVLTF	.	TRBV18	few	TRBJ2-6
TGCGCCAGCAGCCAAGATTCAGGGGATGAGCAGTTCTTC	CASSQDSGDEQFF	.	TRBV4-3	few	TRBJ2-1
TGCAGTGCTAGTTCACTAGCGGGGGCTCAAGAGACCCAGTACTTC	CSASSLAGAQETQYF	TRBD2	TRBV20-1	once	TRBJ2-5
TGTGCCAGCAGTTACTCGCCGGACTTCCCCTACGAGCAGTACTTC	CASSYSPDFPYEQYF	.	TRBV6-5	few	TRBJ2-7
TGTGCCAGCAGCGTAACCGGGACAGACTATGGCTACACCTTC	CASSVTGTDYGYTF	TRBD1	TRBV9	.	TRBJ1-2
TGTGCCAGCAGCCTCACGCCGGGATTTGAAGCTTTCTTT	CASSLTPGFEAFF	.	TRBV7-3	.	TRBJ1-1
TGTGCCATCAGAGGCGGGAACACAGATACGCAGTATTTT	CAIRGGNTDTQYF	.	TRBV10-3	few	TRBJ2-3
TGTGCCAGCAGCTTTTACGGTCAGGGGAACACTGAAGCTTTCTTT	CASSFYGQGNTEAFF	.	TRBV7-2	.	TRBJ1-1
TGTGCCAGCAGACATCGTCTGGCGAACACCGGGGAGCTGTTTTTT	CASRHRLANTGELFF	.	TRBV3-1	.	TRBJ2-2
TGTGCCAGCAGGGAAGGCCTCTGGGAGACCCAGTACTTC	CASREGLWETQYF	.	TRBV28	.	TRBJ2-5
TGCAGTGCTCTAGTTTTAGGCGGGGGCCAGCCAGAGCAGTACTTC	CSALVLGGGQPEQYF	.	TRBV20-1	few	TRBJ2-7
TGCGCCAGCAGCTTCGGGGCAGCGGAGCATGGCTACACCTTC	CASSFGAAEHGYTF	.	TRBV5-1	few	TRBJ1-2
TGTGCCAGCAGTGGCCGGACTAGCGGAAGTGCAACGCAGTATTTT	CASSGRTSGSATQYF	TRBD2	TRBV2	few	TRBJ2-3
TGTGCCAGCAGCTCCCCCTACGGGGGGGCCCGGGAGCTGTTTTTT	CASSSPYGGARELFF	TRBD2	TRBV7-2	few	TRBJ2-2
TGTGCCAGCAGTGATGGGGGTAGCTATGGCTACACCTTC	CASSDGGSYGYTF	.	TRBV2	few	TRBJ1-2
TGTGCCAGCAGCTTAGACAGCTCTGGGGCCAACGTCCTGACTTTC	CASSLDSSGANVLTF	.	TRBV7-2	many	TRBJ2-6
TGTGCCAGCAGCCCACCTGGGGGTCTACTCTATTTT	CASSPPGGLLYF	.	TRBV7-3	.	TRBJ2-3
TGCAGCGTTGGGAGGGGGCCTAATGAAAAACTGTTATTT	CSVGRGPNEKLLF	TRBD1	TRBV29-1	.	TRBJ1-4
TGTGCCAGCAGCATATCCCTCGAGACAGGAGATGGCTACACCTTC	CASSISLETGDGYTF	.	TRBV7-9	few	TRBJ1-2
TGTGCCAGCAGCCCAGGGAAATCAGCTTCTAACTATGGCTACACCTTC	CASSPGKSASNYGYTF	.	TRBV7-9	.	TRBJ1-2